The TCR beta chain described here comes from a study of T cell responses to AZD1222 COVID-19 vaccine. The wider study: Some second doses came at about 4 weeks and others at about 12 weeks; these were pooled.

Details on this clone: The antigen is not known.

With 0 bases removed from V and 3 bases from J, the gap between germline ends came to 19 bases. Germline V gene data show CDR1 as SGHRS and CDR2 as YFSETQ. The CDR3 is made up of 17 amino acids. Study-level findings and limits: No day 14 peak samples; only post-peak repertoires were characterized. Reportedly, nearly half of unique spike TCRs recognized epitopes outside B.1.351/B.1.1.7 mutations. Spike-specific TCR breadth and depth both grew after two AZD1222 doses.

Generated by immunoSEQ multiplex PCR, the TCRdb table keeps only in-frame clones and is missing some. The data show about 140,000 clones, with around 92% seen just once and just under 3% held by the top ten. Here the sequenced sample was peripheral blood, taken on day 0 of AZD1222 vaccination. The V call is TRBV5-1, the J call TRBJ2-7, with D possibly being TRBD2 (7 bases). The sequence was collected from an adult in good health. The CDR3 DNA follows: TGCGCCAGCAGCTTGGCCTTAGGGGGAGGGGTGAGCTACGAGCAGTACTTC. It is translated as CASSLALGGGVSYEQYF.